The clone carrying this T cell receptor (beta chain) came up many times. Its antigen is unidentified. This sample was taken from a study of HIV-infected patients and healthy controls. This CDR3 has 14 residues. Germline lookup yields CDR1 MNHEY and CDR2 SMNVEV (reference sequence). V lost 6 bases and J 1 base, leaving 10 bases between the germline ends. Alpha and beta constant-region primers primed reverse transcription of approximately 0.55 ug RNA. Separate chain-specific third strand synthesis with multiplexing indices produced the alpha and beta libraries. A 5' RACE adapter with a random hexamer and the SP2 primer site was joined to cDNA. TCRdb reanalysed the 5' RACE reads using MiXCR and keeps one entry per CDR3 protein. The sample has roughly 18,000 distinct CDR3 sequences, 7.5% to 10% seen once. Follow-up blood was drawn about 14 weeks, roughly three months, after antiretroviral therapy began. The repertoire came from unfractionated whole blood and reflected all unsorted peripheral T cells.

Study-level findings and limits: No HLA typing of donors was done in this study. Untreated HIV+ repertoires had roughly threefold fewer distinct CDR3s and lower Shannon diversity than healthy controls.

The chain couples TRBV27 to TRBJ1-5; D not certain. The specimen comprised blood, sampled during antiretroviral therapy. This TCR was sampled from an adult with HIV infection. CDR3 DNA sequence: TGTGCCAGCAGCAAAACTGACAGCAATCAGCCCCAGCATTTT. Protein sequence: CASSKTDSNQPQHF.